This TCR beta chain originates from a study of blood T cell repertoires in COVID-19. Generated by immunoSEQ multiplex PCR, the TCRdb table keeps only in-frame clones and is missing some. Of 200,000 to 250,000 clones in the sample, around 90% were seen once. Germline CDR1 is SGHVS and CDR2 is FNYEAQ. The CDR3 length is 16 residues. V dropped 0 bases and J dropped 1; count of bases not matched to a gene: 4. This TCR came from a woman aged 45-65 years with acute COVID-19. The sequenced sample consisted of PBMCs or T cells enriched from blood (not recorded which). This rearrangement joins TRBV7-6 to TRBJ2-3, with 7 positions matching TRBD2. CDR3: CASSLARAGGTDTQYF. The CDR3 DNA reads as TGTGCCAGCAGCTTAGCCCGCGCGGGGGGCACAGATACGCAGTATTTT.